These 32 T cell receptor beta chains share one sample of origin, sequenced in a study of technical replicates of blood from a few donors. Profiled with immunoSEQ multiplex PCR; TCRdb holds only in-frame clones, not every one. The sample includes about 88,000 clones, just under 95% of them seen just once. Sequencing was done on a sample of T cells isolated from PBMCs. The receptors originated from a human donor in good health.

The chain links TRBV9 to TRBJ2-1; the match to TRBD2 covers 9 bases. CDR3 size: 15 residues. The V segment lost 3 bases and the J segment 8 bases; nucleotides outside the gene matches: 9. The germline V gene encodes CDR1 SGDLS and CDR2 YYNGEE. In DNA, the CDR3 is TGTGCCAGCAGCGAAAAGCGGGAGGTTGCCCATGAGCAGTTCTTC. Its protein product is CASSEKREVAHEQFF. The entire variable domain, with the rest obtained from reference TRBV9 and TRBJ2-1, is as follows: DSGVTQTPKHLITATGQRVTLRCSPRSGDLSVYWYQQSLDQGLQFLIQYYNGEERAKGNILERFSAQQFPDLHSELNLSSLELGDSALYFCASSEKREVAHEQFFGPGTRLTVL.

The chain combines TRBV7-6 with TRBJ2-1, with 7 bases aligning to TRBD1. The CDR3 extends over 13 amino acids. CDR1 and CDR2 from the germline V gene are SGHVS and FNYEAQ. The V segment lost 8 bases and the J segment 8 bases; nucleotides outside the gene matches: 9. For the CDR3, the DNA is TGTGCCAGCTTCCAGGGCCAGGGGGATGAGCAGTTCTTC. Translated, it gives CASFQGQGDEQFF.

This chain uses TRBV7-6 with TRBJ2-1, with 11 bases fitting TRBD1. V trimming: 3 bases; J trimming: 6 bases; junction bases outside the gene matches: 7. Germline V CDR1 and CDR2: SGHVS, FNYEAQ. The CDR3 extends over 16 amino acids. The CDR3 region is CASSLERDRGFNEQFF. Here the CDR3 DNA reads TGTGCCAGCAGCTTGGAACGGGACAGGGGGTTCAATGAGCAGTTCTTC.

The chain has TRBV29-1 and TRBJ1-1; weak D call: TRBD1 (5 bases). CDR1 SQVTM and CDR2 ANQGSEA come from the germline V gene. This CDR3 region has 13 residues. V was clipped by 4 bases and J by 6 bases, with 15 bases between them. CDR3 region: CSVGKAGYAEAFF. Written as DNA, the CDR3 is TGCAGCGTTGGGAAGGCAGGGTATGCTGAAGCTTTCTTT.

V and J are TRBV19 and TRBJ2-7; D is uncertain. The CDR3 is 14 amino acids. The germline V gene has CDR1 LNHDA and CDR2 SQIVND (reference sequence). The V end was cut by 2 bases, the J end by 3 bases, with 11 bases between. DNA for the CDR3: TGTGCCAGTAGTATAACGGGTGAGAGCTACGAGCAGTACTTC. The encoded protein is CASSITGESYEQYF.

The rearrangement joins TRBV10-2 to TRBJ1-1; D perhaps matches TRBD1 (5 bases). Trimming cost V 9 bases and J 1 base, with 15 bases left between them. Germline V gives CDR1 WSHSY, CDR2 SAAADI. The CDR3 length is 14 residues. DNA for the CDR3: TGCGCCAGTGGGGATTGGAGGGGGAACACTGAAGCTTTCTTT. It is translated as CASGDWRGNTEAFF.

This clone occurred once. In DNA, the CDR3 is TGTGCCAGCAGCTCCCAGATGGTTAATGAAAAACTGTTTTTT. Amino acid sequence: CASSSQMVNEKLFF. The V gene is TRBV5-6, the J gene TRBJ1-4, with no clear D. CDR1 SGHDT and CDR2 YYEEEE come from the germline V gene. The CDR3 consists of 14 residues. V was pared by 3 bases and J by 4 bases, with 10 bases between.

The chain has TRBV28 and TRBJ1-2; 9 bases line up with TRBD1. The CDR3 spans 15 residues. The junction had 6 bases not matched to a gene; V was cut back by 5 bases and J by 2 bases. CDR1 MDHEN and CDR2 SYDVKM come from the germline V gene. CDR3 DNA: TGTGCCAGCAGTATACAGGGGGCAGTCAACTATGGCTACACCTTC. It encodes CASSIQGAVNYGYTF.

This chain connects TRBV5-1 to TRBJ2-7; 9 bases match TRBD2. V lost 4 bases, J lost 2 bases, and 10 bases stayed unmatched. This CDR3 has 16 amino acids. Germline V CDR1 and CDR2: SGHRS, YFSETQ. The CDR3 sequence: CASSVELAGFPYEQYF. DNA of the CDR3: TGCGCCAGCAGCGTAGAACTAGCGGGCTTCCCCTACGAGCAGTACTTC.

The chain's CDR3 is CASTWASGTEAFF. CDR3 coding DNA: TGTGCCAGCACCTGGGCGTCGGGGACTGAAGCTTTCTTT. The genes are TRBV28 and TRBJ1-1; no clear D gene. The CDR3 is made up of 13 amino acids. The V end lost 7 bases, the J end lost 5 bases, and 14 bases lay between the germline ends. Germline V gives CDR1 MDHEN, CDR2 SYDVKM.

This chain joins TRBV6-6 and TRBJ2-5; D perhaps matches TRBD2 (6 bases). Trimming took 2 bases from V and 5 from J, leaving 15 bases between them. Germline CDR1 and CDR2: MNHNY and SVGAGI (reference sequence). There are 15 residues in the CDR3. The CDR3 DNA reads TGTGCCAGCAGTTACCTCTCCGGGAGTTACGAGACCCAGTACTTC. Residues: CASSYLSGSYETQYF.

The chain combines TRBV10-3 with TRBJ2-5; D is ambiguous. CDR3 length: 16 amino acids. V was shortened by 2 bases and J by 2 bases, with 15 bases between the two germline ends. The germline gives CDR1 ENHRY, CDR2 SYGVKD. CDR3 loop: CAISEQHVSKQETQYF. CDR3 nucleotide sequence: TGTGCCATCAGTGAGCAACATGTATCGAAGCAAGAGACCCAGTACTTC.

The rearrangement joins TRBV11-3 to TRBJ1-2; a possible D gene is TRBD1 (5 bases). Germline lookup yields CDR1 SGHNT and CDR2 YENEEA. Trimming took off 0 bases at V and 5 bases at J, with 7 bases between the two ends. The CDR3 is 13 residues long. This chain's CDR3 is CASSLDRTYGYTF. CDR3 DNA: TGTGCCAGCAGCTTAGATCGGACATATGGCTACACCTTC.

DNA for the CDR3: TGTGCCAGCAGTGAATATAGAGGGGACAGGGGTCGGGGCACTGAAGCTTTCTTT. It yields the protein CASSEYRGDRGRGTEAFF. The genes are TRBV25-1 and TRBJ1-1, with 10 bases that match TRBD1. Germline V CDR1 and CDR2: MGHDK, SYGVNS. Trimming cost V 0 bases and J 4 bases; bases outside gene matches: 11. The CDR3 length is 18 residues.

The chain uses TRBV7-2 and TRBJ2-5; TRBD1 might be the D (5 bases). Germline-derived CDR1 and CDR2 are SGHTA and FQGNSA. This CDR3 region has 13 residues. Trimming pared 4 bases from V and 4 bases from J, leaving 10 bases between. CDR3 protein: CASSSPGIETQYF. The CDR3 DNA reads TGTGCCAGCAGCTCCCCAGGGATAGAGACCCAGTACTTC.

The chain recombines TRBV11-2 with TRBJ1-5; TRBD1 might be the D (6 bases). Germline V gene lookup returns CDR1 SGHAT and CDR2 FQNNGV. V gave up 1 base and J gave up 7 bases, with 11 bases separating them. The CDR3 covers 14 residues. CDR3 sequence: CASSLAGAGQPQHF. CDR3 sequence (DNA): TGTGCCAGCAGCTTAGCAGGGGCAGGGCAGCCCCAGCATTTT.

V is TRBV19 and J is TRBJ1-5, with 7 bases fitting TRBD1. This CDR3 spans 14 amino acids. The J segment lost 3 bases and the V segment lost 6 bases, leaving 5 bases of the junction unmatched. CDR1 is LNHDA and CDR2 is SQIVND in the germline V gene (reference sequence). The CDR3 spells CASRGGQFNQPQHF. The CDR3 region has the DNA TGTGCCAGTAGGGGGGGACAGTTCAATCAGCCCCAGCATTTT. Using reference TRBV19 and TRBJ1-5 for the parts outside the CDR3, the full variable domain is DGGITQSPKYLFRKEGQNVTLSCEQNLNHDAMYWYRQDPGQGLRLIYYSQIVNDFQKGDIAEGYSVSREKKESFPLTVTSAQKNPTAFYLCASRGGQFNQPQHFGDGTRLSIL.

As to this clone: Sequence at one end of the junction differs from germline and may be a read error. The rearrangement uses TRBV28 and TRBJ1-1; D unclear. The CDR3 covers 13 residues. Germline V gives CDR1 MDHEN, CDR2 SYDVKM. CDR3 nucleotide sequence: TGTGCCAGCAGTATCGGAGAGAACCCTGAAGCTTTCTTT. This sequence encodes CASSIGENPEAFF.

The chain carries TRBV27 and TRBJ2-5, with D possibly matching TRBD2 (6 bases). Looked up from germline, CDR1 is MNHEY and CDR2 is SMNVEV (reference sequence). V was pared by 6 bases and J by 2 bases, with 25 bases between. The CDR3 spans 18 residues. The CDR3 DNA reads as TGTGCCAGCAGCTCTCCCCTTCGGGAGCGTAGCTTTCAAGAGACCCAGTACTTC. The encoded protein is CASSSPLRERSFQETQYF.

V gene TRBV19 combines with J gene TRBJ2-1, with 7 bases aligning to TRBD2. V shed 5 bases and J 12 bases; nucleotides not matched to a gene: 10. CDR1 LNHDA and CDR2 SQIVND come from the germline V gene (reference sequence). The CDR3 runs 13 residues. This chain's CDR3 is CASSSIAGFWQFF. CDR3 in DNA: TGTGCCAGTAGTTCCATAGCGGGTTTTTGGCAGTTCTTC.

The rearrangement links TRBV28 to TRBJ1-2; D unresolved. The CDR3 runs to 11 residues. Looked up from germline, CDR1 is MDHEN and CDR2 is SYDVKM. V lost 3 bases and J 5 bases, leaving 4 bases between the germline ends. CDR3 DNA: TGTGCCAGCAGTTTTCAGTATGGCTACACCTTC. This encodes CASSFQYGYTF.

The J gene is TRBJ2-2, the V gene TRBV10-3; 7 bases are a match to TRBD2. Losses at the gene ends were 4 bases for V and 4 bases for J; bases not matched to a gene: 3. The germline V gene encodes CDR1 ENHRY and CDR2 SYGVKD. This CDR3 has 14 amino acids. The CDR3 DNA reads as TGTGCCATCAGTGTTGGCGGGAGCACCGGGGAGCTGTTTTTT. Its translation is CAISVGGSTGELFF.

V gene TRBV9 combines with J gene TRBJ1-2, with D tentatively TRBD1 (6 bases). This CDR3 comprises 15 residues. V was pared by 2 bases and J by 2 bases, with 13 bases between. CDR1 and CDR2 (germline): SGDLS, YYNGEE. CDR3 coding DNA: TGTGCCAGCAGCGTCAGGGACACGCGCAACTATGGCTACACCTTC. Encoded protein: CASSVRDTRNYGYTF.

The chain employs TRBV7-2 and TRBJ2-7; 7 bases are shared with TRBD1. Germline values: CDR1 SGHTA, CDR2 FQGNSA. The V and J ends lost 1 base and 0 bases, in that order; junction bases with no gene match: 0. This CDR3 spans 14 amino acids. CDR3 coding DNA: TGTGCCAGCAGCTTAGGGACAGGCTCCTACGAGCAGTACTTC. It specifies CASSLGTGSYEQYF.

This chain uses TRBV30 with TRBJ1-1, with unresolved D. Trimming shortened V by 2 bases and J by 5 bases, and 6 bases separated the two germline ends. CDR1 is GTSNPN and CDR2 is SVGIG in the germline V gene (reference sequence). The CDR3 totals 11 residues. DNA of the CDR3: TGTGCCTGGAGTAGAGGGACTGAAGCTTTCTTT. This encodes CAWSRGTEAFF.

The chain recombines TRBV5-6 with TRBJ2-2; D possibly corresponds to TRBD1 (6 bases). CDR1 is SGHDT and CDR2 is YYEEEE in the germline V gene. V was clipped by 0 bases and J by 0 bases, with 12 bases between them. CDR3 size: 17 residues. CDR3 amino acids: CASSLEVTGPNTGELFF. In DNA, the CDR3 is TGTGCCAGCAGCTTGGAAGTGACAGGCCCGAACACCGGGGAGCTGTTTTTT.

V gene TRBV5-1 combines with J gene TRBJ2-1, with 9 bases fitting TRBD2. The CDR3 length is 15 residues. Losses at the gene ends were 0 bases for V and 5 bases for J; bases not matched to a gene: 3. The germline V gene has CDR1 SGHRS and CDR2 YFSETQ. The chain's CDR3 is CASSLVAGENNEQFF. CDR3 nucleotide sequence: TGCGCCAGCAGCTTGGTAGCGGGGGAAAACAATGAGCAGTTCTTC.

The chain combines TRBV11-2 with TRBJ2-2; D remains unclear. Per germline, CDR1 SGHAT and CDR2 FQNNGV. V shed 1 base and J shed 8 bases, with 8 bases lying between them. This CDR3 has 13 amino acids. The CDR3 DNA sequence: TGTGCCAGCAGCTTAGCACGTGCGGGGGAGCTGTTTTTT. It yields the protein CASSLARAGELFF.

V usage is TRBV19 and J usage is TRBJ1-2, with D possibly being TRBD1 (5 bases). CDR1 and CDR2 from the germline V gene are LNHDA and SQIVND (reference sequence). The V end lost 1 base, the J end lost 8 bases, and 11 bases lay between the germline ends. The CDR3 contains 13 residues. CDR3: CASSIGQGRGYTF. The CDR3 nucleotides read TGTGCCAGTAGTATAGGTCAGGGTCGGGGCTACACCTTC.

The V gene is TRBV7-3, the J gene TRBJ1-2; a possible D gene is TRBD1 (6 bases). This CDR3 is built from 12 residues. V lost 3 bases, J lost 6 bases, and 8 bases lay in between. Germline V gene lookup returns CDR1 SGHTA and CDR2 FQGTGA. The CDR3 region is CASSFRTDGYTF. DNA of the CDR3: TGTGCCAGCAGCTTCCGGACAGATGGCTACACCTTC.

This clone has a handful of counts. The gene calls are TRBV28 and TRBJ1-1, with D possibly TRBD1 on 5 matching bases. Trimming stripped 8 bases from V and 0 bases from J, with 22 bases between. This CDR3 comprises 17 residues. Germline CDR1 and CDR2: MDHEN and SYDVKM. The CDR3, as DNA: TGTGCCAGCCCGCGGCCCGATTCGGGACTGGTGAACACTGAAGCTTTCTTT. It encodes CASPRPDSGLVNTEAFF.

The chain combines TRBV25-1 with TRBJ2-7; TRBD2 aligns across 13 bases. The germline V gene has CDR1 MGHDK and CDR2 SYGVNS. The V segment lost 4 bases and the J segment 3 bases; nucleotides outside the gene matches: 9. This CDR3 is built from 17 residues. The DNA for the CDR3 is TGTGCCAGCAGTGTGGGTTCCGGGACTAGCGGGAACTACGAGCAGTACTTC. As protein: CASSVGSGTSGNYEQYF.